The TCR beta chain described here comes from a study of cytomegalovirus exposure and HLA in healthy donors. The repertoire was sequenced with immunoSEQ multiplex PCR; TCRdb's copy has only in-frame clones and lacks some. The table includes some 250,000 clones, around 88% detected once. The CDR3 has 14 residues. With 7 bases clipped from V and 5 bases from J, the junction kept 11 bases outside the gene matches. Germline CDR1 MNHNY, CDR2 SVGAGI (reference sequence). Sequencing was carried out using PBMCs. The genes are TRBV6-6 and TRBJ2-7, with 7 bases lining up with TRBD2. The clonotype comes from a woman aged 25 to 39 in good health and CMV-seropositive. The CDR3 spells CASISRAGVNEQYF. CDR3 in DNA: TGTGCCAGCATTAGTCGTGCGGGAGTGAACGAGCAGTACTTC.